This TCR beta chain was identified during a study of prognosis after radiotherapy for stage I lung cancer. Study in general: Under 15 cases involved newly diagnosed primary stage I lung tumors, and roughly 5 involved oligometastatic NSCLC subsequent to surgical resection of the primary tumor.

Study-level findings and limits: In patients who developed distant metastases, Shannon entropy measured after stereotactic body radiation therapy was lower, and baseline Shannon entropy was not associated with metastases. Unique TCR clone counts were lower following stereotactic body radiation therapy (median roughly 9,300 versus 7,200).

Germline V gives CDR1 LNHDA, CDR2 SQIVND (reference sequence). This CDR3 has 15 amino acids. CDR3 of TCR beta was amplified from genomic DNA via a two-round multiplex PCR. Used in first-round PCR were primers specific to each TRBV and TRBJ gene. A single record per CDR3 protein comes from TCRdb applying MiXCR to the multiplex PCR reads. This table holds tens of thousands of distinct CDR3 sequences, less than 40% found once. Each of two time points yielded roughly 6.4 milliliters of peripheral venous blood. Concerning this clonotype: The antigen is not known.

Sequencing used PBMCs, obtained before or after stereotactic body radiation therapy (not recorded which). The clonotype originates from a donor aged 50 or older with non-small cell lung cancer. The chain joins TRBV19 to TRBJ2-3; D is ambiguous. The J call may be faulty, since TRBJ1-5 better matches the DNA end. CDR3 residues: CASSWGKNGTDTQHF. The CDR3 coding sequence is TGTGCCAGTAGTTGGGGAAAAAACGGCACAGATACGCAGCATTTT.